The 25 T cell receptor beta chains listed next were all sequenced from one sample in a study of T cell responses to AZD1222 COVID-19 vaccine. Only in-frame clones appear in the TCRdb table, and some are missing; sequencing was by immunoSEQ multiplex PCR. The sample holds about 150,000 clones, 86% seen once. Material: peripheral blood, obtained 28 days after the second AZD1222 dose. These receptors were obtained from an adult who received the AZD1222 COVID-19 vaccine.

For the CDR3, the DNA is TGTGCCAGCTCACCAGGACAGGGCAATCAGCCCCAGCATTTT. The encoded protein is CASSPGQGNQPQHF. The chain uses TRBV18 and TRBJ1-5; 7 bases are a match to TRBD1. The V gene end was trimmed by 2 bases and the J gene end by 2 bases; junction bases not matched to a gene: 0. The germline V gene encodes CDR1 KGHSH and CDR2 LQKENI. The CDR3 totals 14 residues.

In regard to this clone: The identical CDR3 is also encoded by other nucleotide sequences in the sample. This CDR3 is CASSVRQGYEQYF. DNA of the CDR3: TGTGCCAGCAGTGTTCGACAGGGTTACGAGCAGTACTTC. This chain connects TRBV25-1 to TRBJ2-7, with 7 bases matching TRBD1. Trimming at V came to 4 bases and at J to 4 bases, leaving 4 bases not matched to a gene. This CDR3 contains 13 residues. Looked up from germline, CDR1 is MGHDK and CDR2 is SYGVNS.

This clone was observed a few times. V gene TRBV10-1 combines with J gene TRBJ1-1; tentative D call: TRBD1 (5 bases). Trimming pared 8 bases from V and 6 bases from J, leaving 13 bases between. Germline V gives CDR1 WNHNN, CDR2 SYGVQD (reference sequence). This CDR3 is 12 amino acids long. CDR3: CASSSEGSEAFF. The CDR3 region has the DNA TGCGCCAGCTCCTCGGAGGGGTCTGAAGCTTTCTTT.

This clone was counted between two and nine times. CDR3 sequence reads: CASRYGQGKGYTF. The CDR3 bases are TGTGCCAGCAGATACGGACAGGGTAAGGGCTACACCTTC. The chain employs TRBV5-6 and TRBJ1-2, with TRBD1 identical over 8 bases. The germline V gene has CDR1 SGHDT and CDR2 YYEEEE. This CDR3 region has 13 residues. V was clipped by 5 bases and J by 8 bases; unmatched bases: 8.

This clone was seen only a few times. This chain connects TRBV7-2 to TRBJ1-1, with D unclear. The CDR3 is 14 residues long. CDR1 and CDR2 (germline): SGHTA, FQGNSA. Trimming took off 5 bases at V and 0 bases at J, with 10 bases between the two ends. CDR3 protein: CASSRGGMNTEAFF. The DNA of the CDR3 is TGTGCCAGCAGCCGCGGCGGTATGAACACTGAAGCTTTCTTT.

This clone has more than one count but fewer than ten. The chain combines TRBV7-9 with TRBJ2-5, with 12 bases lining up with TRBD2. V shed 5 bases, J shed 3 bases, and the junction held 13 bases outside the gene matches. The V gene's germline CDR1 is SEHNR and CDR2 FQNEAQ (reference sequence). This CDR3 has 18 residues. The CDR3 sequence is CASSPKFRLAGAKETQYF. CDR3 coding DNA: TGTGCCAGCAGCCCTAAATTCAGACTAGCGGGGGCTAAAGAGACCCAGTACTTC.

This sequence joins TRBV14 and TRBJ1-2, with 8 bases lining up with TRBD1. The CDR3 loop spans 11 amino acids. V lost 5 bases, J lost 8 bases, and 1 base stayed unmatched. Germline CDR1 SGHDN, CDR2 FVKESK. The CDR3 DNA reads TGTGCCAGCAGCGCAGGGGGCGGCTACACCTTC. Its translation: CASSAGGGYTF. Full variable domain (missing parts from reference TRBV14 and TRBJ1-2): EAGVTQFPSHSVIEKGQTVTLRCDPISGHDNLYWYRRVMGKEIKFLLHFVKESKQDESGMPNNRFLAERTGGTYSTLKVQPAELEDSGVYFCASSAGGGYTFGSGTRLTVV.

The chain is built from TRBV5-1 and TRBJ2-2, with D possibly TRBD1 on 6 matching bases. Germline CDR1 is SGHRS and CDR2 is YFSETQ. Trimming cost V 0 bases and J 2 bases, with 8 bases left between them. CDR3 length: 15 amino acids. As DNA, the CDR3 is TGCGCCAGCAGCTTGGGGACAGATAACACCGGGGAGCTGTTTTTT. Translated: CASSLGTDNTGELFF.

This clone was seen a few times. V usage is TRBV18 and J usage is TRBJ1-2; D not resolved. CDR3 length equals 14 residues. The germline gives CDR1 KGHSH, CDR2 LQKENI. Trimming removed 0 bases from V and 4 bases from J, with 9 bases in between. CDR3 protein: CASSPPANPYGYTF. In DNA, the CDR3 is TGTGCCAGCTCACCACCGGCAAACCCCTATGGCTACACCTTC.

The CDR3 nucleotides read TGTGCCAGCCAGACAGGGGGGGGAGGCTACACCTTC. Translation gives CASQTGGGGYTF. The chain combines TRBV27 with TRBJ1-2; 9 nucleotides align to TRBD1. With 8 bases clipped from V and 8 bases from J, the junction kept 6 bases outside the gene matches. CDR3 length equals 12 residues. Germline V gene lookup returns CDR1 MNHEY and CDR2 SMNVEV (reference sequence).

The chain combines TRBV12-5 with TRBJ2-5; TRBD2 agrees at 7 bases. Trimming cost V 0 bases and J 4 bases; bases outside gene matches: 8. This CDR3 is built from 16 residues. Germline-derived CDR1 and CDR2 are LGHNT and FRNRAP. This CDR3 reads CASGLVVWAGAETQYF. The CDR3, as DNA: TGTGCTAGTGGTTTGGTGGTCTGGGCGGGAGCAGAGACCCAGTACTTC. The complete variable domain, with remaining parts taken from reference TRBV12-5 and TRBJ2-5, reads DARVTQTPRHKVTEMGQEVTMRCQPILGHNTVFWYRQTMMQGLELLAYFRNRAPLDDSGMPKDRFSAEMPDATLATLKIQPSEPRDSAVYFCASGLVVWAGAETQYFGPGTRLLVL.

The J gene is TRBJ1-4, the V gene TRBV27; D is unresolved. CDR3 length equals 14 residues. The V and J ends lost 2 bases and 12 bases respectively, with 16 bases between them. CDR1 is MNHEY, CDR2 SMNVEV, per germline (reference sequence). CDR3 residues: CASSLSRGAEQLFF. The CDR3 DNA follows: TGTGCCAGCAGTTTAAGTCGGGGAGCCGAGCAACTGTTTTTT.

The genes are TRBV5-6 and TRBJ2-3; no firm D call. In germline, CDR1 is SGHDT, CDR2 YYEEEE. V was cut by 4 bases and J by 2 bases, with 11 bases left in between. The CDR3 spans 14 residues. The CDR3 nucleotides are TGTGCCAGCAGCCTGACCTTACTCACAGATACGCAGTATTTT. Amino acid sequence: CASSLTLLTDTQYF. The complete variable domain, with remaining parts taken from reference TRBV5-6 and TRBJ2-3, reads DAGVTQSPTHLIKTRGQQVTLRCSPKSGHDTVSWYQQALGQGPQFIFQYYEEEERQRGNFPDRFSGHQFPNYSSELNVNALLLGDSALYLCASSLTLLTDTQYFGPGTRLTVL.

The rearrangement links TRBV28 to TRBJ2-7, with D possibly TRBD1 on 5 matching bases. The length of the CDR3 is 16 residues. Trimming stripped 5 bases from V and 3 bases from J, with 20 bases between. Per germline, CDR1 MDHEN and CDR2 SYDVKM. CDR3 coding DNA: TGTGCCAGCAGTCCCTTACAGGAACGCACAATCTACGAGCAGTACTTC. Protein sequence: CASSPLQERTIYEQYF.

The rearrangement uses TRBV7-2 and TRBJ2-5; TRBD2 is a possible D gene (5 bases). V was pared by 1 base and J by 5 bases, with 14 bases between. This CDR3 region has 15 residues. Germline CDR1 reads SGHTA; CDR2 reads FQGNSA. CDR3 sequence (DNA): TGTGCCAGCAGCTTAGTCGGTCATAGAGGGGAGACCCAGTACTTC. This gives the protein CASSLVGHRGETQYF. Combining the CDR3 with reference TRBV7-2 and TRBJ2-5 gives the whole variable domain GAGVSQSPSNKVTEKGKDVELRCDPISGHTALYWYRQSLGQGLEFLIYFQGNSAPDKSGLPSDRFSAERTGGSVSTLTIQRTQQEDSAVYLCASSLVGHRGETQYFGPGTRLLVL.

The rearrangement joins TRBV19 to TRBJ1-2; D may be TRBD1 (5 bases). The CDR3 covers 17 residues. Germline V gene lookup returns CDR1 LNHDA and CDR2 SQIVND (reference sequence). The V end lost 4 bases, the J end lost 0 bases, and 18 bases lay between the germline ends. The CDR3 reads CASSSQGKAPANYGYTF. The CDR3 region has the DNA TGTGCCAGTAGTAGCCAGGGCAAGGCTCCAGCTAACTATGGCTACACCTTC.

This clone was seen only a few times. V is TRBV3-1 (or the pseudogene TRBV3-2) and J is TRBJ1-5; D call uncertain. This CDR3 is 12 amino acids long. Looked up from germline, CDR1 is LGHDT and CDR2 is YNNKEL (reference sequence). V lost 3 bases and J 4 bases, leaving 4 bases between the germline ends. This CDR3 reads CASSQGNQPQHF. The CDR3 nucleotides are TGTGCCAGCAGCCAGGGGAATCAGCCCCAGCATTTT.

The chain carries TRBV15 and TRBJ2-1; D is perhaps TRBD2 (6 bases). This CDR3 is 14 amino acids long. V gave up 0 bases and J gave up 7 bases, with 10 bases separating them. Per germline, CDR1 LNHNV and CDR2 YYDKDF (reference sequence). CDR3 sequence (DNA): TGTGCCACCAGCAGAGATGCGGGGAGGAATGAGCAGTTCTTC. It yields the protein CATSRDAGRNEQFF.

The V and J genes are TRBV7-9 and TRBJ1-5; D uncertain. V was cut by 1 base and J by 5 bases, with 9 bases left in between. CDR3 length: 14 residues. CDR1 SEHNR and CDR2 FQNEAQ come from the germline V gene (reference sequence). CDR3 bases: TGTGCCAGCAGCTTAGGAGTGGGAGATCAGCCCCAGCATTTT. Translated: CASSLGVGDQPQHF.

The rearrangement links TRBV19 to TRBJ2-1; 11 bases agree with TRBD2. CDR3 length: 16 amino acids. CDR1 and CDR2 (germline): LNHDA, SQIVND (reference sequence). V shed 3 bases, J shed 5 bases, and the junction held 6 bases outside the gene matches. CDR3 region: CASSIPASGRNNEQFF. The CDR3 nucleotides read TGTGCCAGTAGTATCCCGGCTAGCGGGAGGAACAATGAGCAGTTCTTC.

The gene calls are TRBV3-1 (or the pseudogene TRBV3-2) and TRBJ2-5, with D perhaps matching TRBD1 (5 bases). The CDR3 is 13 residues long. In germline, CDR1 is LGHDT, CDR2 YNNKEL (reference sequence). Deletions cut 5 bases from V and 4 bases from J, with 11 bases between. In DNA form, the CDR3 reads TGTGCCAGCAGCTTACAGGTTCCAGAGACCCAGTACTTC. Translated, it gives CASSLQVPETQYF.

The gene calls are TRBV4-2 and TRBJ2-2, with D possibly TRBD2 on 6 matching bases. Trimming cost V 0 bases and J 1 base, with 9 bases left between them. The CDR3 totals 16 residues. Germline V lookup: CDR1 LGHNA, CDR2 YNFKEQ. CDR3 DNA: TGTGCCAGCAGCCAAGAGGGGGGAGTGAACACCGGGGAGCTGTTTTTT. Protein product: CASSQEGGVNTGELFF.

The rearrangement joins TRBV10-2 to TRBJ1-4; D not resolved. The CDR3 consists of 15 residues. Deletions cut 6 bases from V and 7 bases from J, with 18 bases between. The V gene's germline CDR1 is WSHSY and CDR2 SAAADI. In nucleotides, the CDR3 is TGCGCCAGCAGACTAGACGGGCTGGAGCCTGAAAAACTGTTTTTT. Its protein is CASRLDGLEPEKLFF.

The rearrangement uses TRBV9 and TRBJ1-6; 9 nucleotides align to TRBD1. The V and J ends lost 4 bases and 4 bases, in that order; junction bases with no gene match: 3. Looked up from germline, CDR1 is SGDLS and CDR2 is YYNGEE. This CDR3 is 15 amino acids long. CDR3 sequence reads: CASSPGTGYNSPLHF. The CDR3, as DNA: TGTGCCAGCAGCCCCGGGACAGGGTATAATTCACCCCTCCACTTT.

The J gene is TRBJ2-1, the V gene TRBV3-1 (or the pseudogene TRBV3-2), with D unresolved. Trimming took 0 bases from V and 10 from J, leaving 13 bases between them. This CDR3 has 14 amino acids. The V gene's germline CDR1 is LGHDT and CDR2 YNNKEL (reference sequence). The CDR3 sequence is CASSQDGNLLEQFF. The CDR3, as DNA: TGTGCCAGCAGCCAAGATGGTAACCTCTTGGAGCAGTTCTTC.